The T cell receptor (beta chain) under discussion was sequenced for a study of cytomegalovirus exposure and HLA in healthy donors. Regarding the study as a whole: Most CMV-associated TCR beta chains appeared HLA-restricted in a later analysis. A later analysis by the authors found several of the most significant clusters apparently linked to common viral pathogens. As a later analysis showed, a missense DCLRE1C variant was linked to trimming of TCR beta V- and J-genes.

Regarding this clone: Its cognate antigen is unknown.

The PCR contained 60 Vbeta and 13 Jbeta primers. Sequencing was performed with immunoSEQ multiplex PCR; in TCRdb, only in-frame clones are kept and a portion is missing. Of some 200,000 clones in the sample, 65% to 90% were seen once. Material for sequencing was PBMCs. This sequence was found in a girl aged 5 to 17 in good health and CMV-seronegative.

This chain's CDR3 is CASSPRRGGAEETQYF. DNA of the CDR3: TGTGCCAGCAGTCCACGTAGAGGGGGCGCAGAAGAGACCCAGTACTTC. V is TRBV27 and J is TRBJ2-5, with TRBD1 identical over 7 bases. This CDR3 has 16 residues. From germline, CDR1 is MNHEY and CDR2 SMNVEV (reference sequence). Germline trimming cut 5 bases from V and 3 bases from J; bases unmatched to any gene: 12.